These 3 T cell receptor beta chains were all obtained from the same sample, sequenced in a study of early T cells in non-severe SARS-CoV-2 infection. TCRdb re-called the 5' RACE reads with MiXCR, one entry per CDR3 protein. Here the sample spans some 77,000 distinct CDR3 sequences, about 5% being singletons. The input for sequencing was whole blood, taken at baseline. These receptors all come from an adult who was a healthcare worker with PCR-confirmed SARS-CoV-2 infection or an uninfected control (not recorded which).

This clonotype is judged large. V gene TRBV5-6 combines with J gene TRBJ1-1; 10 positions agree with TRBD1. After removal of 1 base from V and 7 bases from J, the junction contained 10 bases not matched to a gene. The CDR3 covers 16 residues. Germline CDR1 is SGHDT and CDR2 is YYEEEE. CDR3 bases: TGTGCCAGCAGCTTGTTTGGACAGGGGGGGTTCAGTGAAGCTTTCTTT. Residues: CASSLFGQGGFSEAFF.

This clonotype has only a few counts. CDR3 sequence reads: CATSSQPGADTQYF. Written as DNA, the CDR3 is TGTGCCACCAGCTCCCAACCAGGGGCAGATACGCAGTATTTT. V gene TRBV15 combines with J gene TRBJ2-3; possible D gene TRBD1, 6 bases. Germline V CDR1 and CDR2: LNHNV, YYDKDF (reference sequence). The CDR3 sequence is 14 residues long. V lost 5 bases to trimming and J lost 4 bases, with 13 bases between them. Drawing the rest from reference TRBV15 and TRBJ2-3, the complete variable domain is DAMVIQNPRYQVTQFGKPVTLSCSQTLNHNVMYWYQQKSSQAPKLLFHYYDKDFNNEADTPDNFQSRRPNTSFCFLDIRSPGLGDTAMYLCATSSQPGADTQYFGPGTRLTVL.

The chain joins TRBV20-1 to TRBJ2-7; D unresolved. The CDR3 has 14 amino acids. The ends were cut back, 0 bases at V and 2 bases at J, with 11 bases in the middle. Germline lookup yields CDR1 DFQATT and CDR2 SNEGSKA (reference sequence). The CDR3: CSARDVTDPYEQYF. CDR3 coding DNA: TGCAGTGCTAGAGACGTCACTGATCCCTACGAGCAGTACTTC.